This TCR beta chain was retrieved from a study of blood T cell repertoires in COVID-19. Across the whole study: The analysed material was cDNA or gDNA that came from T cells, B-cell-depleted T cells, or PBMCs.

Trimming removed 4 bases from V and 9 bases from J, with 15 bases in between. The germline V gene has CDR1 GTSNPN and CDR2 SVGIG (reference sequence). The CDR3 is 12 amino acids. Sequenced by immunoSEQ multiplex PCR; TCRdb stores in-frame clones only, minus some. The data show around 94,000 clones, 87% seen once. Sequencing was carried out using peripheral blood. The receptor was derived from a man in his fifties or sixties with active COVID-19. The genes are TRBV30 and TRBJ2-5; D remains ambiguous. CDR3 amino acids: CAWMGPRRAQYF. The CDR3 region has the DNA TGTGCCTGGATGGGTCCTCGGAGAGCCCAGTACTTC.